This T cell receptor (beta chain) was retrieved from a study of ipilimumab plus nivolumab after autologous stem cell transplantation. Starting 14 to 28 days after autologous transplant, ipilimumab 1 mg/kg was given. TCRdb keeps only in-frame clones here, not all; method: immunoSEQ multiplex PCR. The table lists more than 15,000 clones, more than 65% of them singletons. The CDR3 sequence is 11 residues long. V lost 1 base and J 8 bases, leaving 3 bases between the germline ends. Looked up from germline, CDR1 is WSHSY and CDR2 is SAAADI. The chain uses TRBV10-2 and TRBJ2-1, with D unresolved. The source was PBMCs, collected in a trial of ipilimumab plus nivolumab as post-transplant consolidation. This clonotype was obtained from a male donor with diffuse large B-cell lymphoma. The CDR3 bases are TGCGCCAGCAGTGAGTTGGATGAGCAGTTCTTC. This encodes CASSELDEQFF.